The rows below give T cell receptor beta chains drawn from one sample of a study of Ad26.COV2.S vaccination and SARS-CoV-2 variants. The method was immunoSEQ multiplex PCR; TCRdb's version includes in-frame clones alone and lacks a portion of them. The sample carries around 250,000 clones, approximately 88% recorded once. The source was peripheral blood, collected in a trial of Ad26.COV2.S vaccine versus placebo. These TCRs come from a person between 18 and 65 years old who received the Ad26.COV2.S COVID-19 vaccine or a placebo. The CDR3 runs from the conserved cysteine through the conserved F or W. The D gene is left open where the match is weak. Size is omitted from some rows. Given values are once, few, many or a class for expanded clones.

TRBJ1-1 TRBV6-6 . . TGTGCCAGCAGGAGGGGCGCAGGGAACACTGAAGCTTTCTTT CASRRGAGNTEAFF
TRBJ2-2 TRBV5-6 . TRBD1 TGTGCCAGCAGCGCAGGGGGTTACGACACCGGGGAGCTGTTTTTT CASSAGGYDTGELFF
TRBJ1-6 TRBV7-6 . . TGTGCCAGCAGCCCGTATCCGCAGACTGATAATTCACCCCTCCACTTT CASSPYPQTDNSPLHF
TRBJ1-3 TRBV18 . TRBD1 TGTGCCAGCTCACCGGAGACAGGGGCGTTTGGAAACACCATATATTTT CASSPETGAFGNTIYF
TRBJ2-7 TRBV2 . TRBD2 TGTGCCAGCAGGTTACTAGCGGAGTCCTACGAGCAGTACTTC CASRLLAESYEQYF
TRBJ1-6 TRBV6-6 . TRBD1 TGTGCCAGCACCGGGACAGGGGTTAACTATAATTCACCCCTCCACTTT CASTGTGVNYNSPLHF
TRBJ2-1 TRBV4-2 . . TGTGCCAGCAGCCAAGTAGGGACAAACAATGAGCAGTTCTTC CASSQVGTNNEQFF
TRBJ2-5 TRBV19 . . TGTGCCAGTAGCGCGGGGACTCAAGAGACCCAGTACTTC CASSAGTQETQYF
TRBJ1-2 TRBV5-1 once TRBD1 TGCGCCAGCAGCTTTGGAGGGACAGGGGAAAATGGCTACACCTTC CASSFGGTGENGYTF
TRBJ2-5 TRBV18 . . TGTGCCAGCTCACCACCGGAGGCCAGAGAGACCCAGTACTTC CASSPPEARETQYF
TRBJ2-1 TRBV18 . . TGTGCCAGCTCTCCACCGTTAGGGGTGGAGCAGTTCTTC CASSPPLGVEQFF
TRBJ2-5 TRBV7-2 . TRBD1 TGTGCCAGCAGCTTCGGACAGGGCCAAGAGACCCAGTACTTC CASSFGQGQETQYF
TRBJ2-1 TRBV10-3 . . TGTGCCATCAGTGACCCGGACAGTCTCGGGCTACATTGGCAGTTCTTC CAISDPDSLGLHWQFF
TRBJ1-5 TRBV10-3 . . TGTGCCATCAAGGACAACAATCAGCCCCAGCATTTT CAIKDNNQPQHF
TRBJ1-5 TRBV6-2/TRBV6-3 few . TGTGCCAGCAGTTACAACGGGTATCAGCCCCAGCATTTT CASSYNGYQPQHF
TRBJ1-1 TRBV21-1 . . TGTGCCACTCATATGAACACTGAAGCTTTCTTT CATHMNTEAFF
TRBJ2-1 TRBV6-1 . . TGTCCCACCAGTGAACAAACACGACCGGTAGGCAATGAGCAGTTCTTC CPTSEQTRPVGNEQFF
TRBJ2-1 TRBV3-1/TRBV3-2 few . TGTGCCAGCAGCCAAGTACAGGGCTACAATGAGCAGTTCTTC CASSQVQGYNEQFF
TRBJ2-2 TRBV7-2 . . TGTGCCAGCAGCTTAATAGTTAGCACCGGGGAGCTGTTTTTT CASSLIVSTGELFF
TRBJ1-1 TRBV7-9 . . TGTGCCAGCAGCCAATTAACAGGGAAGGGGAACACTGAAGCTTTCTTT CASSQLTGKGNTEAFF
TRBJ2-2 TRBV30 . . TGTGCCTGGAGTGTATCCGGGGAGCTGTTTTTT CAWSVSGELFF
TRBJ1-3 TRBV2 . . TGTGCCAGCAGTCAGGAGAGCTCTGGAAACACCATATATTTT CASSQESSGNTIYF
TRBJ1-2 TRBV4-3 . . TGCGCCAGCAGCCAAGCCGGGGCTTATGGCTACACCTTC CASSQAGAYGYTF
TRBJ1-5 TRBV5-1 . . TGCGCCAGCAGCTTCGGAAGCAATCAGCCCCAGCATTTT CASSFGSNQPQHF
TRBJ2-2 TRBV6-1 . . TGTGCCAGCAGTTCCCTACTAGCAGGTCCCGGGGAGCTGTTTTTT CASSSLLAGPGELFF
TRBJ1-5 TRBV6-1 . TRBD1 TGTGCCAGCAGTGAAGCCAGGGGGTGGGAACAGCCCCAGCATTTT CASSEARGWEQPQHF
TRBJ1-1 TRBV9 once . TGTGCCAGCAGCCCCCCCATCGGGAACACTGAAGCTTTCTTT CASSPPIGNTEAFF
TRBJ1-6 TRBV4-1 . . TGCGCCAGCAGCCAAGGCGGATCTTATAATTCACCCCTCCACTTT CASSQGGSYNSPLHF
TRBJ1-4 TRBV27 . . TGTGCCAGCAGTCCCGACATTAATGAAAAACTGTTTTTT CASSPDINEKLFF
TRBJ1-1 TRBV30 . . TGTGCCTGGAGTGTAGAGGGAGGGGCTGGTGAAGCTTTCTTT CAWSVEGGAGEAFF
TRBJ2-1 TRBV4-3 . . TGCGCCAGCAGCCAAGCGTGGGGGACAACTTACAATGAGCAGTTCTTC CASSQAWGTTYNEQFF
TRBJ1-2 TRBV19 . TRBD1 TGTGCCAGCCGACAGGGACATGGCTACACCTTC CASRQGHGYTF
TRBJ2-3 TRBV7-3 . . TGTGCCAGGAGAATGGGGAGTAGGGTCACAGATACGCAGTATTTT CARRMGSRVTDTQYF
TRBJ1-3 TRBV20-1 once . TGCAGTGCTAGTCCGGCAGGCTCTGGAAACACCATATATTTT CSASPAGSGNTIYF
TRBJ2-3 TRBV9 . . TGTGCCAGCAGCGTAGCGGGGGTCGCAGATACGCAGTATTTT CASSVAGVADTQYF
TRBJ2-3 TRBV6-1 . . TGTGCCAGCAGTGAAGGACTAGTTCTCGATACGCAGTATTTT CASSEGLVLDTQYF
TRBJ2-2 TRBV24-1 few TRBD1 TGTGCCACCAGGAGGGGGGACAGGGACGCCGGGGAGCTGTTTTTT CATRRGDRDAGELFF
TRBJ2-1 TRBV19 . . TGTGCCAGTAGTATCCCGACAGATTCCAATGAGCAGTTCTTC CASSIPTDSNEQFF
TRBJ2-5 TRBV5-6 . . TGTGCCAGCAGCTTGGACGGCAGGGGCAGAGAGACCCAGTACTTC CASSLDGRGRETQYF
TRBJ1-6 TRBV9 . . TGTGCCAGCAGCGTAGACAGGGCGGGCAATTCACCCCTCCACTTT CASSVDRAGNSPLHF
TRBJ2-5 TRBV18 . . TGTGCCAGCTCACTACAGGGTCAGGAGACCCAGTACTTC CASSLQGQETQYF
TRBJ1-2 TRBV5-4 . . TGTGCCAGCAGCCCTGGGCAGATCTATGGCTACACCTTC CASSPGQIYGYTF
TRBJ1-2 TRBV19 . . TGTGCCAGTAGTATAGGTCCACAGTCGATCTATGGCTACACCTTC CASSIGPQSIYGYTF
TRBJ2-3 TRBV3-1/TRBV3-2 . TRBD2 TGTGCCAGCAGCCAAGATAGCGGGGGAATCACGCAGTATTTT CASSQDSGGITQYF
TRBJ1-1 TRBV19 . . TGTGCCAGTAGTATCGGACGGGGGGGCACTGAAGCTTTCTTT CASSIGRGGTEAFF
TRBJ2-1 TRBV7-3 . . TGTGCCAGCAGCTTAACCGAAGGGGTAGGTGAGCAGTTCTTC CASSLTEGVGEQFF
TRBJ2-5 TRBV6-2/TRBV6-3 . . TGTGCCAGCAGTTCCCCACTAGGGAAAAGGCAAGAGACCCAGTACTTC CASSSPLGKRQETQYF
TRBJ1-1 TRBV27 . . TGTGCCAGCAGTTTGTCCTTGAACACTGAAGCTTTCTTT CASSLSLNTEAFF
TRBJ1-1 TRBV5-6 . . TGTGCCAGCAGCTTGCAACAGCTGAACACTGAAGCTTTCTTT CASSLQQLNTEAFF
TRBJ1-5 TRBV4-3 . . TGCGCCAGCAGCCAACGCGAGGGCCAGCCCCAGCATTTT CASSQREGQPQHF
TRBJ2-1 TRBV7-2 . TRBD2 TGTGCCAGCAGCTCCTCAGCGGGAGGGTACAATGAGCAGTTCTTC CASSSSAGGYNEQFF
TRBJ2-3 TRBV7-2 . . TGTGCCAGCAGCCTGGGCGGGCCCCGATCGGATACGCAGTATTTT CASSLGGPRSDTQYF
TRBJ2-5 TRBV10-3 . . TGTGCCATCAGTGAACCGGGACCTCCTAGGGTCCAGTACTTC CAISEPGPPRVQYF
TRBJ1-2 TRBV12-3/TRBV12-4 . TRBD1 TGTGCCAGCAGAACAGGGGTTCAGGGCTACACCTTC CASRTGVQGYTF